This entry lists 25 T cell receptor beta chains sequenced from one sample in a study of CD8+ T cells in alopecia areata. Once RNA had been extracted, it was reverse transcribed into cDNA to act as the sequencing template. TCRdb's table, derived via immunoSEQ multiplex PCR, lists solely in-frame clones and lacks some. The repertoire has some 4,000 clones, around 70% of them found once; the top ten carry approximately 6.3%. Sequenced input: skin. These receptors were taken from a human donor in good health.

The rearrangement links TRBV5-5 to TRBJ2-7; D unresolved. This CDR3 region has 13 residues. Trimming removed 4 bases at V and 1 base at J, with 9 bases between. Looked up from germline, CDR1 is SGHKS and CDR2 is YYEKEE (reference sequence). The CDR3, as DNA: TGTGCCAGCAGCCCGTCTGGATCCTACGAGCAGTACTTC. Its protein product is CASSPSGSYEQYF.

The chain couples TRBV11-1 to TRBJ2-1; a possible D gene is TRBD2 (6 bases). Germline V gene data show CDR1 as SGHAT and CDR2 as FQDESV (reference sequence). This CDR3 contains 15 residues. Trimming pared 1 base from V and 7 bases from J, leaving 14 bases between. CDR3 residues: CASSLVGGTTNEQFF. The DNA of the CDR3 is TGTGCCAGCAGCTTAGTGGGCGGGACCACGAATGAGCAGTTCTTC.

This clone was detected only a few times. The rearrangement joins TRBV23-1 to TRBJ1-2; perhaps TRBD1 as D (5 bases). TRBV23-1 is an ORF for which the function is uncertain. Trimming took off 6 bases at V and 5 bases at J, with 28 bases between the two ends. The CDR3 sequence is 18 residues long. This chain's CDR3 is CASSPRVAGQYLRYGYTF. The DNA for the CDR3 is TGCGCCAGCAGCCCGAGGGTTGCGGGGCAGTATCTCCGGTATGGCTACACCTTC.

The genes are TRBV5-5 and TRBJ1-5, with 9 bases fitting TRBD1. The germline V gene encodes CDR1 SGHKS and CDR2 YYEKEE (reference sequence). The CDR3 contains 15 residues. Losses at the gene ends were 0 bases for V and 5 bases for J; bases not matched to a gene: 3. CDR3 bases: TGTGCCAGCAGCTTGGGGGGACAGGGAGATCAGCCCCAGCATTTT. This translates into CASSLGGQGDQPQHF.

The rearrangement joins TRBV7-3 to TRBJ2-1; 9 bases line up with TRBD1. This CDR3 has 16 residues. Germline CDR1 is SGHTA and CDR2 is FQGTGA. Unmatched junction bases numbered 5, after V lost 1 base and J lost 4 bases. The CDR3 reads CASSLRSGQGYNEQFF. The DNA for the CDR3 is TGTGCCAGCAGCTTAAGGTCCGGACAGGGGTACAATGAGCAGTTCTTC.

This chain connects TRBV7-8 to TRBJ1-2, with D perhaps matching TRBD1 (5 bases). The germline V and J ends were trimmed by 3 bases and 8 bases, with 7 bases remaining between them. This CDR3 comprises 11 residues. Per germline, CDR1 SGHVS and CDR2 FQNEAQ. CDR3 in amino acids: CASSLGGGYTF. DNA of the CDR3: TGTGCCAGCAGCTTGGGGGGAGGCTACACCTTC. Filled out from reference TRBV7-8 and TRBJ1-2, the complete variable domain reads GAGVSQSPRYKVAKRGQDVALRCDPISGHVSLFWYQQALGQGPEFLTYFQNEAQLDKSGLPSDRFFAERPEGSVSTLKIQRTQQEDSAVYLCASSLGGGYTFGSGTRLTVV.

V gene TRBV4-1 combines with J gene TRBJ2-7; no reliable D call. V lost 1 base and J 7 bases, leaving 23 bases between the germline ends. This CDR3 is built from 17 residues. Germline CDR1 reads MGHRA; CDR2 reads YSYEKL. Here the CDR3 DNA reads TGCGCCAGCAGCCAAGTTGATATGGTTCCGGTGAGCAGTGAGCAGTACTTC. Translation: CASSQVDMVPVSSEQYF.

The count of this clone is one. V and J are TRBV5-1 and TRBJ1-6; perhaps TRBD1 as D (5 bases). This CDR3 region has 17 residues. V lost 5 bases, J lost 8 bases, and 23 bases lay in between. Germline CDR1 SGHRS, CDR2 YFSETQ. CDR3 DNA: TGCGCCAGCAGTCCAGGGTCTCTTTTAATTGGGGATTCACCCCTCCACTTT. Translation: CASSPGSLLIGDSPLHF.

The chain joins TRBV18 to TRBJ2-1, with D perhaps given as TRBD1 or TRBD2 (6 bases each). Germline V gene sequence: CDR1 KGHSH, CDR2 LQKENI. V lost 6 bases and J 6 bases, leaving 18 bases between the germline ends. The CDR3 sequence is 15 residues long. CDR3 DNA sequence: TGTGCCAGCTCCAGGGATAGACAGGAGGGCAATGAGCAGTTCTTC. It encodes CASSRDRQEGNEQFF.

The sample holds a few counts of this clone. The V and J genes are TRBV6-1 and TRBJ2-7; TRBD2 is a possible D gene (6 bases). Trimming took 0 bases from V and 1 from J, leaving 10 bases between them. CDR3 length equals 15 residues. Germline V gene lookup returns CDR1 MNHNS and CDR2 SASEGT. CDR3 DNA: TGTGCCAGCAGTGAAGCCGCCGGGAGTTCCTACGAGCAGTACTTC. Its protein is CASSEAAGSSYEQYF.

This rearrangement joins TRBV29-1 to TRBJ1-2; D call uncertain. CDR3 length: 12 amino acids. V was trimmed by 2 bases and J by 4 bases, leaving 8 bases between them. The V gene's germline CDR1 is SQVTM and CDR2 ANQGSEA. The CDR3 nucleotides read TGCAGCGTTGAATCGGTGGCCTATGGCTACACCTTC. Its protein product is CSVESVAYGYTF.

The chain employs TRBV11-2 and TRBJ1-1, with D unresolved. This CDR3 is built from 13 residues. Germline V gene sequence: CDR1 SGHAT, CDR2 FQNNGV. Trimming took 1 base from V and 1 from J, leaving 4 bases between them. The DNA for the CDR3 is TGTGCCAGCAGCTTAGCCGGGAACACTGAAGCTTTCTTT. As protein: CASSLAGNTEAFF.

The chain combines TRBV7-9 with TRBJ1-2; 7 bases match TRBD1. CDR1 and CDR2 (germline): SEHNR, FQNEAQ (reference sequence). The CDR3 spans 15 residues. J gave up 4 bases and V 4 bases, and 9 bases lay outside the gene matches. CDR3 residues: CASSSQGVGGYGYTF. For the CDR3, the DNA is TGTGCCAGCAGCTCCCAGGGGGTTGGGGGCTATGGCTACACCTTC.

This clone was detected only once. This rearrangement joins TRBV6-6 to TRBJ2-1; D is perhaps TRBD1 or TRBD2 (5 bases each). Germline CDR1 reads MNHNY; CDR2 reads SVGAGI (reference sequence). Trimming took off 6 bases at V and 6 bases at J, with 12 bases between the two ends. The CDR3 length is 13 residues. The CDR3 DNA reads as TGTGCCAGCAGCCTACCTGGGGGCAATGAGCAGTTCTTC. Translation gives CASSLPGGNEQFF.

The chain couples TRBV6-5 to TRBJ1-1; 7 bases fit TRBD1. Germline V gives CDR1 MNHEY, CDR2 SVGAGI. The CDR3 covers 14 residues. V lost 4 bases, J lost 1 base, and 3 bases stayed unmatched. The DNA of the CDR3 is TGTGCCAGCAGTTTTCGACAGGGGAACACTGAAGCTTTCTTT. Amino acids: CASSFRQGNTEAFF.

CDR3 amino acids: CASSADPTKLFF. The DNA for the CDR3 is TGTGCCAGTAGTGCCGACCCAACCAAACTGTTTTTT. The V and J genes are TRBV19 and TRBJ1-4; the D is unclear. CDR1 and CDR2 (germline): LNHDA, SQIVND (reference sequence). This CDR3 is built from 12 residues. The V and J ends lost 5 bases and 11 bases respectively, with 12 bases between them.

The chain uses TRBV11-2 and TRBJ2-1, with 8 bases lining up with TRBD2. V shed 5 bases, J shed 8 bases, and the junction held 11 bases outside the gene matches. This CDR3 is built from 15 residues. Germline loops: CDR1 SGHAT, CDR2 FQNNGV. The CDR3 here is CASSPPGLGLHEQFF. As DNA, the CDR3 is TGTGCCAGCAGCCCCCCGGGACTAGGTTTGCATGAGCAGTTCTTC.

The rearrangement links TRBV18 to TRBJ2-7, with D possibly being TRBD1 (6 bases). Trimming stripped 0 bases from V and 2 bases from J, with 8 bases between. Germline V gives CDR1 KGHSH, CDR2 LQKENI. There are 14 residues in the CDR3. The CDR3 DNA sequence: TGTGCCAGCTCACCACCGGGACAACCCTACGAGCAGTACTTC. Translating it yields CASSPPGQPYEQYF.

This chain uses TRBV5-1 with TRBJ1-6; 9 bases align to TRBD1. This CDR3 has 15 amino acids. In germline, CDR1 is SGHRS, CDR2 YFSETQ. With V trimmed by 1 base and J by 9 bases, 5 bases remained unmatched. CDR3 bases: TGCGCCAGCAGCTTGACGGGACAGGGAAGTTCACCCCTCCACTTT. It yields the protein CASSLTGQGSSPLHF.

The J gene is TRBJ2-7, the V gene TRBV6-1, with 10 bases that match TRBD1. Germline V lookup: CDR1 MNHNS, CDR2 SASEGT. CDR3 length equals 12 residues. V trimming: 11 bases; J trimming: 3 bases; junction bases outside the gene matches: 4. CDR3 amino acids: CASGQGFYEQYF. Written as DNA, the CDR3 is TGTGCCTCGGGACAGGGGTTCTACGAGCAGTACTTC.

This clone has a single count. The V call is TRBV5-6, the J call TRBJ2-5, with a possible D match to TRBD1 (6 bases). CDR3 size: 13 residues. CDR1 is SGHDT, CDR2 YYEEEE, per germline. Trimming took off 3 bases at V and 4 bases at J, with 10 bases between the two ends. CDR3 region: CASSSTGRETQYF. For the CDR3, the DNA is TGTGCCAGCAGCTCGACAGGTCGAGAGACCCAGTACTTC.

The rearrangement uses TRBV5-1 and TRBJ2-2; perhaps D is TRBD1 or TRBD2 (5 bases each). The ends were cut back, 2 bases at V and 13 bases at J, with 18 bases in the middle. The germline gives CDR1 SGHRS, CDR2 YFSETQ. CDR3 length: 14 amino acids. The CDR3: CASSFRDRQDLLFF. CDR3 bases: TGCGCCAGCAGCTTCCGGGACCGACAAGACCTGCTGTTTTTT.

Regarding this clone: The junction departs from germline at one end; a sequencing error may be responsible. CDR3 DNA sequence: TGCGCCAGCAGTTTGGGGGCCAGGGGCTCCTACGAGCAGTACTTC. Its translation: CASSLGARGSYEQYF. The chain uses TRBV5-1 and TRBJ2-7; maybe TRBD1 (6 bases). The CDR3 sequence is 15 residues long. CDR1 and CDR2 from the germline V gene are SGHRS and YFSETQ.

The chain employs TRBV15 and TRBJ1-4, with D possibly TRBD1 on 6 matching bases. This CDR3 is 16 amino acids long. Germline loops: CDR1 LNHNV, CDR2 YYDKDF (reference sequence). Trimming pared 5 bases from V and 8 bases from J, leaving 21 bases between. This CDR3 is CATSLLGGRVGEKLFF. The DNA for the CDR3 is TGTGCCACCAGCCTATTGGGGGGCAGGGTTGGGGAAAAACTGTTTTTT.

This chain uses TRBV15 with TRBJ2-7; TRBD1 might be the D (5 bases). The CDR3 is 15 residues long. Trimming shortened V by 1 base and J by 2 bases, and 12 bases separated the two germline ends. The germline V gene has CDR1 LNHNV and CDR2 YYDKDF (reference sequence). As DNA, the CDR3 is TGTGCCACCAGCAGAGTCTTGACAGATACCTACGAGCAGTACTTC. Translated, it gives CATSRVLTDTYEQYF.